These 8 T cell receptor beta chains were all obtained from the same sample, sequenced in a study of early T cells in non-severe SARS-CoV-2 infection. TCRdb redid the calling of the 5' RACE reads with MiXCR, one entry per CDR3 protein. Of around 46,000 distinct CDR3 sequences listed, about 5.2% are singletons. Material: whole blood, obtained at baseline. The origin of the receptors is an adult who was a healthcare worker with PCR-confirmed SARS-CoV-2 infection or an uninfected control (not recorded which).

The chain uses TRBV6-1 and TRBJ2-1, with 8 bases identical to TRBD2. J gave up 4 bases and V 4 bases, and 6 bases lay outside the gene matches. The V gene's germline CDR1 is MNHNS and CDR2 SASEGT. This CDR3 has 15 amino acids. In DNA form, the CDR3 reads TGTGCCAGCAGTGGACGGGAGGGCCCTTACAATGAGCAGTTCTTC. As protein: CASSGREGPYNEQFF.

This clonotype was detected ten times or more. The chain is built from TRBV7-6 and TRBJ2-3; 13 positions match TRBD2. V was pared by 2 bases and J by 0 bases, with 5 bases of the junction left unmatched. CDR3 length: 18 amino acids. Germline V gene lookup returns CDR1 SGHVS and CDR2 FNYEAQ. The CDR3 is CASSLILAGGTSTDTQYF. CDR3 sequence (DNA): TGTGCCAGCAGCTTAATACTAGCGGGAGGGACTAGCACAGATACGCAGTATTTT.

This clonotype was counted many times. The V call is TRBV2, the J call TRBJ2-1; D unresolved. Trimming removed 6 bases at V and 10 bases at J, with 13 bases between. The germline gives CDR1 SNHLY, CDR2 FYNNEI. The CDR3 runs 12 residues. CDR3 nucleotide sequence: TGTGCCAGCAGACCCACAGCAGACGAGCAGTTCTTC. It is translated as CASRPTADEQFF.

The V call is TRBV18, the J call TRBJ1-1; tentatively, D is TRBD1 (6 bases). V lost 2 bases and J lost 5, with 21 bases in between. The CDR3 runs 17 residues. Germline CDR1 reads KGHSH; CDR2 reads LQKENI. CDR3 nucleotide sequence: TGTGCCAGCTCACCAGGGACGGGGGGCGCGAGTTTAACTGAAGCTTTCTTT. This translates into CASSPGTGGASLTEAFF.

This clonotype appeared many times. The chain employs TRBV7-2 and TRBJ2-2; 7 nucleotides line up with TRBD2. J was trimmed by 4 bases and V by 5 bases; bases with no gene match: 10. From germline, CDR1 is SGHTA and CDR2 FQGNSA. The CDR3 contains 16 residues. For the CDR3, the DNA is TGTGCCAGCAGCGTAAACGGGAGGCGGAGCACCGGGGAGCTGTTTTTT. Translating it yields CASSVNGRRSTGELFF.

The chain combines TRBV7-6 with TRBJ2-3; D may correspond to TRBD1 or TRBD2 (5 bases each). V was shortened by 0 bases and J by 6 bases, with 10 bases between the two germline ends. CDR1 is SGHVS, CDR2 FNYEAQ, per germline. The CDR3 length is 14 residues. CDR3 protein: CASSLAGEVDTQYF. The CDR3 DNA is TGTGCCAGCAGCTTAGCGGGGGAAGTCGATACGCAGTATTTT. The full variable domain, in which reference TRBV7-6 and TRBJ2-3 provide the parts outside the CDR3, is GAGVSQSPRYKVTKRGQDVALRCDPISGHVSLYWYRQALGQGPEFLTYFNYEAQQDKSGLPNDRFSAERPEGSISTLTIQRTEQRDSAMYRCASSLAGEVDTQYFGPGTRLTVL.

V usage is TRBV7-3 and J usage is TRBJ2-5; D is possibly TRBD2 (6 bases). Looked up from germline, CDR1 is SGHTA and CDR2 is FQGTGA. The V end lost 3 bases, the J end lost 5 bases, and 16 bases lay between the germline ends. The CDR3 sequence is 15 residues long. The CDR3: CASSFAGRNTETQYF. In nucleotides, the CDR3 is TGTGCCAGCAGCTTTGCGGGAAGAAATACGGAGACCCAGTACTTC.

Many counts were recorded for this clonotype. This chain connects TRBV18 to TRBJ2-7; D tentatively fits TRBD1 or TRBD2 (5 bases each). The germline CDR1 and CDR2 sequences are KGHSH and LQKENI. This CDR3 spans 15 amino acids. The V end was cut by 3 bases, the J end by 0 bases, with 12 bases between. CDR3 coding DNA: TGTGCCAGCTCACCCCGGGACCCAGGCTCCTACGAGCAGTACTTC. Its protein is CASSPRDPGSYEQYF.